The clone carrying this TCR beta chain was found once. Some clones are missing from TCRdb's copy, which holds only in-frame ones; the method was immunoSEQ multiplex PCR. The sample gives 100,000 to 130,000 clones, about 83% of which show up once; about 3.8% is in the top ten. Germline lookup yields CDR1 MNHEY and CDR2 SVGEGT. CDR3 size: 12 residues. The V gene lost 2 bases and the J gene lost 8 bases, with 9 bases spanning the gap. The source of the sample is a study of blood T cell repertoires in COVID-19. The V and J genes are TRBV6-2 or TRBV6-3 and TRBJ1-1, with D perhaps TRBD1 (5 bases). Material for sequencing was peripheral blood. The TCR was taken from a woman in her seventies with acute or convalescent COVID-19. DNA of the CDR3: TGTGCCAGCAGTTACGACAGCCGAGAAGCTTTCTTT. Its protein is CASSYDSREAFF.